The clone carrying this TCR beta chain was seen a handful of times. Its antigen is unknown. TCR beta VDJ and CDR3 profiling used genomic DNA as template. TCRdb itself ran the reads through MiXCR, one entry per CDR3 protein. The table shows about 270,000 distinct CDR3 sequences, with about 80% occurring only once. The CDR3 spans 16 residues. The germline CDR1 and CDR2 sequences are SGDLS and YYNGEE. The germline V and J ends were trimmed by 4 bases and 2 bases, with 18 bases remaining between them. The data derive from a study of CD8+CD57+ T cells in acquired aplastic anemia. Study-wide points: It was found that 25 to 35 CD8+ CDR3 sequences were shared between patients and controls.

CD8+CD57+ cell expansion had been shown by flow cytometry in patients chosen for sequencing. The sequencing input was sorted CD4+, CD8+, or CD8+CD57+ T cells (not recorded which) from PBMCs. The TCR originated in a human donor with aplastic anemia. This chain joins TRBV9 and TRBJ1-1; D remains ambiguous. CDR3 amino acids: CASSQAGLPANTEAFF. The CDR3 nucleotides are TGTGCCAGCAGCCAAGCTGGGCTCCCGGCCAACACTGAAGCTTTCTTT. The whole variable domain, remainder taken from reference TRBV9 and TRBJ1-1, is DSGVTQTPKHLITATGQRVTLRCSPRSGDLSVYWYQQSLDQGLQFLIQYYNGEERAKGNILERFSAQQFPDLHSELNLSSLELGDSALYFCASSQAGLPANTEAFFGQGTRLTVV.